The 7 T cell receptor beta chains given below trace back to one sample, sequenced in a study of identical twins. Via MiXCR, TCRdb re-called the 5' RACE reads, giving one row per CDR3 protein. The table records 200,000 to 250,000 distinct CDR3 sequences, 6.5% to 9% of them present only once. This same sample was also part of a study on yellow fever vaccine responses in identical twins.

The sequencing input was CD8+ T cells sorted from blood. These receptors all come from a woman younger than 30 in good health.

This clonotype has a handful of counts. Here the CDR3 reads CASSSYGPGTDTQYF. CDR3 DNA sequence: TGTGCCAGCAGCTCCTATGGTCCCGGAACAGATACGCAGTATTTT. V usage is TRBV7-3 and J usage is TRBJ2-3, with unresolved D. Germline CDR1 and CDR2: SGHTA and FQGTGA. V was cut by 4 bases and J by 3 bases, with 14 bases left in between. The CDR3 loop spans 15 amino acids. Full variable domain (remainder filled in from reference TRBV7-3 and TRBJ2-3): GAGVSQTPSNKVTEKGKYVELRCDPISGHTALYWYRQSLGQGPEFLIYFQGTGAADDSGLPNDRFFAVRPEGSVSTLKIQRTERGDSAVYLCASSSYGPGTDTQYFGPGTRLTVL.

This clonotype has a single count. A much larger clone sits a single nucleotide away, making a read error possible. This sequence joins TRBV3-1 and TRBJ2-2, with D tentatively TRBD1 (6 bases). The CDR3 contains 15 residues. The germline V gene has CDR1 LGHDT and CDR2 YNNKEL (reference sequence). In DNA, the CDR3 is TGTGCCTGCAGCCAAGGGGGACGGGACACCGGGGAGCTGTTTTTT. This gives the protein CACSQGGRDTGELFF. Filled out from reference TRBV3-1 and TRBJ2-2, the complete variable domain reads DTAVSQTPKYLVTQMGNDKSIKCEQNLGHDTMYWYKQDSKKFLKIMFSYNNKELIINETVPNRFSPKSPDKAHLNLHINSLELGDSAVYFCACSQGGRDTGELFFGEGSRLTVL.

The CDR3 nucleotides are TGTGCCAGCAGTTTATTGACCGGGACTAGCTCACCATACGAGCAGTACTTC. It specifies CASSLLTGTSSPYEQYF. The rearrangement links TRBV28 to TRBJ2-7, with 9 bases matching TRBD2. V shed 1 base and J 4 bases; nucleotides not matched to a gene: 11. Germline CDR1 and CDR2: MDHEN and SYDVKM. CDR3 length: 17 residues.

The chain links TRBV29-1 to TRBJ2-7, with TRBD2 matching 7 bases. The CDR3 extends over 13 amino acids. The ends lost 2 bases at V and 4 bases at J; junction bases unmatched: 5. Germline V lookup: CDR1 SQVTM, CDR2 ANQGSEA. The CDR3 loop reads CSVELAETYEQYF. The CDR3 DNA reads TGCAGCGTTGAACTAGCGGAGACGTACGAGCAGTACTTC.

Only a few counts were recorded for this clonotype. The V and J genes are TRBV28 and TRBJ2-2; D is perhaps TRBD2 (6 bases). The CDR3 has 14 amino acids. Trimming stripped 2 bases from V and 4 bases from J, with 8 bases between. Germline V CDR1 and CDR2: MDHEN, SYDVKM. The CDR3: CASSLRGGTGELFF. CDR3 nucleotide sequence: TGTGCCAGCAGTTTACGGGGAGGCACCGGGGAGCTGTTTTTT.

The sample holds a few counts of this clonotype. The rearrangement links TRBV14 to TRBJ2-3, with TRBD2 matching over 7 bases. CDR3 length: 15 amino acids. V trimming: 1 base; J trimming: 1 base; junction bases outside the gene matches: 2. The germline V gene encodes CDR1 SGHDN and CDR2 FVKESK. As DNA, the CDR3 is TGTGCCAGCAGCCAAGCGGGAGGAGGCACAGATACGCAGTATTTT. Amino acid sequence: CASSQAGGGTDTQYF. The full variable domain, with the rest looked up from reference TRBV14 and TRBJ2-3, is EAGVTQFPSHSVIEKGQTVTLRCDPISGHDNLYWYRRVMGKEIKFLLHFVKESKQDESGMPNNRFLAERTGGTYSTLKVQPAELEDSGVYFCASSQAGGGTDTQYFGPGTRLTVL.

This clonotype occurred a few times. The chain combines TRBV12-5 with TRBJ2-1, with 13 bases that match TRBD2. With V trimmed by 6 bases and J by 4 bases, 3 bases remained unmatched. The CDR3 sequence is 15 residues long. From germline, CDR1 is LGHNT and CDR2 FRNRAP. This chain's CDR3 is CASGPGLAGYNEQFF. The CDR3 coding sequence is TGTGCTAGTGGACCGGGACTAGCGGGATACAATGAGCAGTTCTTC.